Shown below are 13 T cell receptor beta chains from a single sample sequenced in a study of blood T cells in healthy people across ages. Sample-barcoded 5' priming and a J-beta primer mix drove a second PCR of about 6 to 11 cycles. TCRdb re-called the 5' RACE reads through MiXCR, storing one row per CDR3 protein. Of just over 800,000 distinct CDR3 sequences listed, about 59% were seen once; the top ten hold approximately 30%. Material: blood. These receptors were collected from a man aged 30 to 39 in good health.

This clonotype was observed once. At one boundary the junction diverges from the germline segment, which might be a read error. The chain employs TRBV7-2 and TRBJ2-5; D remains ambiguous. CDR3 length: 14 residues. From germline, CDR1 is SGHTA and CDR2 FQGNSA. The CDR3 sequence: CASSQGQIQGTQYF. The CDR3 DNA follows: TGTGCCAGCAGTCAAGGGCAGATACAAGGGACCCAGTACTTC. The variable domain in full, completed from reference TRBV7-2 and TRBJ2-5, reads GAGVSQSPSNKVTEKGKDVELRCDPISGHTALYWYRQSLGQGLEFLIYFQGNSAPDKSGLPSDRFSAERTGGSVSTLTIQRTQQEDSAVYLCASSQGQIQGTQYFGPGTRLLVL.

The V and J genes are TRBV20-1 and TRBJ1-1; TRBD1 matches at 11 bases. The germline V gene has CDR1 DFQATT and CDR2 SNEGSKA (reference sequence). The CDR3 extends over 15 amino acids. J lost 1 base, V lost 5 bases, and 6 bases had no gene match. CDR3 sequence: CSAPPGTGGNTEAFF. CDR3 nucleotides: TGCAGTGCTCCTCCCGGGACAGGGGGGAACACTGAAGCTTTCTTT.

The chain uses TRBV4-2 and TRBJ1-2; D unclear. V lost 1 base and J 6 bases, leaving 3 bases between the germline ends. Germline V gene sequence: CDR1 LGHNA, CDR2 YNFKEQ. The CDR3 runs to 11 residues. The CDR3 protein is CASSQADGYTF. The CDR3 bases are TGTGCCAGCAGCCAAGCGGATGGCTACACCTTC.

This chain connects TRBV28 to TRBJ1-1; no definite D call. Germline V gene sequence: CDR1 MDHEN, CDR2 SYDVKM. This CDR3 is built from 12 residues. Trimming removed 8 bases at V and 4 bases at J, with 11 bases between. CDR3 coding DNA: TGTGCCAGCGTGACCGGATTCACTGAAGCTTTCTTT. Encoded protein: CASVTGFTEAFF. The complete variable domain, with remaining parts taken from reference TRBV28 and TRBJ1-1, reads DVKVTQSSRYLVKRTGEKVFLECVQDMDHENMFWYRQDPGLGLRLIYFSYDVKMKEKGDIPEGYSVSREKKERFSLILESASTNQTSMYLCASVTGFTEAFFGQGTRLTVV.

This chain uses TRBV7-2 with TRBJ2-3; 10 nucleotides align to TRBD2. CDR1 is SGHTA and CDR2 is FQGNSA in the germline V gene. The CDR3 is 16 amino acids. With 5 bases clipped from V and 1 base from J, the junction kept 6 bases outside the gene matches. The CDR3 region is CASSVQGTSGTDTQYF. The CDR3, as DNA: TGTGCCAGCAGCGTGCAGGGGACTAGCGGCACAGATACGCAGTATTTT.

The chain couples TRBV27 to TRBJ2-3, with D maybe TRBD2 (6 bases). CDR1 and CDR2 from the germline V gene are MNHEY and SMNVEV (reference sequence). Trimming took off 3 bases at V and 4 bases at J, with 11 bases between the two ends. The length of the CDR3 is 14 residues. The CDR3 loop reads CASSLGTVPDTQYF. DNA of the CDR3: TGTGCCAGCAGTTTGGGGACTGTACCAGATACGCAGTATTTT.

V and J are TRBV3-1 and TRBJ2-4; 7 positions match TRBD1. The end of the DNA fits TRBJ2-7 better, so the J call may be wrong. This CDR3 contains 14 residues. In germline, CDR1 is LGHDT, CDR2 YNNKEL (reference sequence). The CDR3 spells CASTPDRWSYEQYF. In nucleotides, the CDR3 is TGTGCCAGCACCCCGGACAGGTGGTCATACGAGCAGTACTTC.

The CDR3, as DNA: TGTGCCAGCAGTTCCGAGCTAGGGAATGAGCAGTTCTTC. This gives the protein CASSSELGNEQFF. The V and J genes are TRBV27 and TRBJ2-1; D is unclear. This CDR3 contains 13 residues. V dropped 4 bases and J dropped 7 bases, with 11 bases sitting between them. Germline values: CDR1 MNHEY, CDR2 SMNVEV (reference sequence).

J is TRBJ2-3 and V is TRBV25-1; tentative D call: TRBD1 (6 bases). Trimming removed 3 bases from V and 2 bases from J, with 12 bases in between. The CDR3 runs to 15 residues. CDR1 MGHDK and CDR2 SYGVNS come from the germline V gene. The CDR3 loop reads CASSEFGGFTDTQYF. Here the CDR3 DNA reads TGTGCCAGCAGTGAGTTTGGGGGCTTCACAGATACGCAGTATTTT.

CDR3 sequence (DNA): TGTGCCAGCAGCAAAGGTCTGGGAGGGGACGGGCAAGAGACCCAGTACTTC. Protein: CASSKGLGGDGQETQYF. The rearrangement links TRBV21-1 to TRBJ2-5; the table's D call of TRBD2 was not tested on the DNA. TRBV21-1 is a listed pseudogene. CDR3 size: 17 residues.

This clonotype was seen at least ten times. The gene calls are TRBV7-2 and TRBJ2-5, with no clear D. V shed 8 bases and J shed 5 bases, with 12 bases lying between them. The CDR3 length is 12 residues. From germline, CDR1 is SGHTA and CDR2 FQGNSA. Here the CDR3 reads CASSKLWETQYF. The CDR3 DNA reads TGTGCCAGCTCTAAGCTTTGGGAGACCCAGTACTTC.

The CDR3 DNA reads as TGCGCCAGCGTACCCGTCGGAGCGGGGGACACAGATACGCAGTATTTT. This translates into CASVPVGAGDTDTQYF. The V call is TRBV5-1, the J call TRBJ2-3, with TRBD2 matching over 8 bases. The CDR3 length is 16 residues. The germline V gene has CDR1 SGHRS and CDR2 YFSETQ. V dropped 7 bases and J dropped 2; count of bases not matched to a gene: 12.

This sequence joins TRBV28 and TRBJ1-1, with D possibly being TRBD1 (5 bases). CDR3 size: 14 residues. Germline V gene lookup returns CDR1 MDHEN and CDR2 SYDVKM. V shed 2 bases and J shed 4 bases, with 11 bases lying between them. The CDR3 spells CASSLEGLGTEAFF. Here the CDR3 DNA reads TGTGCCAGCAGTTTAGAGGGGTTGGGCACTGAAGCTTTCTTT.